This T cell receptor (beta chain) is from a study of OX40 agonist ivuxolimab in advanced cancers. The wider study: Patients treated during dose escalation were battling hepatocellular carcinoma, melanoma, renal cell or head and neck cancer.

CDR1 is SGHVS, CDR2 FQNEAQ, per germline. The length of the CDR3 is 15 residues. The ends were cut back, 6 bases at V and 2 bases at J, with 17 bases in the middle. Any history of autoimmune disease or systemic immunosuppression disqualified patients. With regard to this clone: The antigen is not known.

Study results and caveats: The study observed clonal expansion of CD4+ and CD8+ blood T cells by week 6 at 0.1 to 3.0 mg/kg.

Profiled with immunoSEQ multiplex PCR; TCRdb holds only in-frame clones, not every one. Among tens of thousands of clones, just over 85% were seen once, and the ten largest hold 50% to 60%. The chain has TRBV7-8 and TRBJ2-7; TRBD1 is a possible D gene (7 bases). This sequence originates from an adult with an advanced solid tumor such as melanoma, head and neck, liver or kidney cancer. Sequencing was performed on CD4+ or CD8+ T cells sorted from blood, taken in a trial of the OX40 agonist ivuxolimab. The CDR3 DNA follows: TGTGCCAGCAGTGGCGCGGGACAGAACGCCTACGAGCAGTACTTC. The encoded protein is CASSGAGQNAYEQYF.